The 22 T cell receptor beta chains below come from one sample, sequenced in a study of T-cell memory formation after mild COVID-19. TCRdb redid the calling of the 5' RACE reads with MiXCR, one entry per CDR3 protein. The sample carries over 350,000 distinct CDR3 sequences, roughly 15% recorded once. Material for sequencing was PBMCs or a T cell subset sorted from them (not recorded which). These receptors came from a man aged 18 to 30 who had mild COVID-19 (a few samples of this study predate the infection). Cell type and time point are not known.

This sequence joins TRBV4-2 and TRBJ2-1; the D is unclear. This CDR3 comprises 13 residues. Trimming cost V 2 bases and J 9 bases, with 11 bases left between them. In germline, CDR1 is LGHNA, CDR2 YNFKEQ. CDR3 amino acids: CASSQSHEVEQFF. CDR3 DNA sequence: TGTGCCAGCAGCCAAAGTCACGAAGTTGAGCAGTTCTTC.

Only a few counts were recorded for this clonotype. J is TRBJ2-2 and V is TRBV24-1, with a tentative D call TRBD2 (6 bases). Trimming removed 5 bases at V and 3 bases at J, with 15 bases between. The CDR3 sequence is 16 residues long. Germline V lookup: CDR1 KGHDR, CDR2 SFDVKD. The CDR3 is CATSGSAPGDTGELFF. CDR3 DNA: TGTGCCACCAGTGGTTCCGCCCCGGGAGACACCGGGGAGCTGTTTTTT.

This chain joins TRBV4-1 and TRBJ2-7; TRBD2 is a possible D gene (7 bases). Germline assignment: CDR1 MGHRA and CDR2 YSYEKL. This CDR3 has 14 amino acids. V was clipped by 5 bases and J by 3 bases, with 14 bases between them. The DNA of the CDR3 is TGCGCCAGCAGCAAGGGGGGGGGGTTCTACGAGCAGTACTTC. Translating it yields CASSKGGGFYEQYF.

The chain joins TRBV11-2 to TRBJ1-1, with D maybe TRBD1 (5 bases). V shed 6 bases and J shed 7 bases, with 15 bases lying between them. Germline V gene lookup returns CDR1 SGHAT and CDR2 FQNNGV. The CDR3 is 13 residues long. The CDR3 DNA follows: TGTGCCAGCAGAGTGGGGGGAGGAGGTGAAGCTTTCTTT. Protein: CASRVGGGGEAFF.

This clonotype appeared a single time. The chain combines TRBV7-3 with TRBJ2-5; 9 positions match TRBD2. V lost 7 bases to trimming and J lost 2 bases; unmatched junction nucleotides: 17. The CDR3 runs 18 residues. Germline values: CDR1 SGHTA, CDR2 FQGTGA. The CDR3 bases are TGTGCCAGCAAGGGGTTAGCGGGGGTAACCCCCGTACAAGAGACCCAGTACTTC. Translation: CASKGLAGVTPVQETQYF.

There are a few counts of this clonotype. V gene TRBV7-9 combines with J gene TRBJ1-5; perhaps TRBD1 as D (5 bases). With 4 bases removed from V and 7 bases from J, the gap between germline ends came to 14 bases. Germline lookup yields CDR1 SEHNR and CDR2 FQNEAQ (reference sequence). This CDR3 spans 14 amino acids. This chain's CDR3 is CASSSTRGWQPQHF. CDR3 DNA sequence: TGTGCCAGCAGCTCAACAAGGGGCTGGCAGCCCCAGCATTTT.

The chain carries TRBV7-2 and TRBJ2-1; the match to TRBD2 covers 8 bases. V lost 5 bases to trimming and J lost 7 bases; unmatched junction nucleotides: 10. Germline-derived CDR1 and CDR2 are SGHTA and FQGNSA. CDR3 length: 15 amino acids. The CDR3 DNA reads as TGTGCCAGCAGCCACCCTCCGGGACTAGGTAATGAGCAGTTCTTC. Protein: CASSHPPGLGNEQFF.

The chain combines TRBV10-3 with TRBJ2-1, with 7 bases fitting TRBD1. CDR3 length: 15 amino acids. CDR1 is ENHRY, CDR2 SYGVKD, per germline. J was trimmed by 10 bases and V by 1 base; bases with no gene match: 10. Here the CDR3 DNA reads TGTGCCATCAGTGAGTGGAAAGAGGGGACAGTCGAGCAGTTCTTC. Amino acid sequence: CAISEWKEGTVEQFF.

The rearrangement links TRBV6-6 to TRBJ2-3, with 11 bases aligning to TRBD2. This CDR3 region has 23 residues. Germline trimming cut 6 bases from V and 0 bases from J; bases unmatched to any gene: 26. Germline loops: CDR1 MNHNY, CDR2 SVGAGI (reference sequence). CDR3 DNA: TGTGCCAGCAGACCAGACAGGCAGTGGCTAGCGGGGGGCAACATTACTAGCACAGATACGCAGTATTTT. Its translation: CASRPDRQWLAGGNITSTDTQYF.

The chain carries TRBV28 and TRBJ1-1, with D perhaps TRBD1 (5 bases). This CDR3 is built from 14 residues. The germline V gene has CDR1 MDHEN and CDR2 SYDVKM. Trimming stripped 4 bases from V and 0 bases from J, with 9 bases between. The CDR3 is CASSYGGMNTEAFF. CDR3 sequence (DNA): TGTGCCAGCAGTTATGGGGGAATGAACACTGAAGCTTTCTTT.

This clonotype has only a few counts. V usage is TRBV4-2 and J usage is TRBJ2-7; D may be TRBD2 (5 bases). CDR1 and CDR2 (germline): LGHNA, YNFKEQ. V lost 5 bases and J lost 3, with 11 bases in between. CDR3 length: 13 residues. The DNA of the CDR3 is TGTGCCAGCAGCGCAAGGGAGAACTACGAGCAGTACGTC. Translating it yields CASSARENYEQYV.

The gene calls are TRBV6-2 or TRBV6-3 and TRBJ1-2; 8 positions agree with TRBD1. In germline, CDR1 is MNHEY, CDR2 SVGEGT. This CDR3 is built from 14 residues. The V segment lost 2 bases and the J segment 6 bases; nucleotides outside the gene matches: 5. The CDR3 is CASSYPTGENGYTF. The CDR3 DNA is TGTGCCAGCAGTTACCCGACAGGGGAGAATGGCTACACCTTC.

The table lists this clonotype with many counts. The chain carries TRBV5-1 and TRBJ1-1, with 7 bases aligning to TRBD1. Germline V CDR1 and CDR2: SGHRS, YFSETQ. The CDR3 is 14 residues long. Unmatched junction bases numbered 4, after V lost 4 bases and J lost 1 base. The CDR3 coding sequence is TGCGCCAGCAGCACGGGACAGCCGAACACTGAAGCTTTCTTT. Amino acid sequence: CASSTGQPNTEAFF.

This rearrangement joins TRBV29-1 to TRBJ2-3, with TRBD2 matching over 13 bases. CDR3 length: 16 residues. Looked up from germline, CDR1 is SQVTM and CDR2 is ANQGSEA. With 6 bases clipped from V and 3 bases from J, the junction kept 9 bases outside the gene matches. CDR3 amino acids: CSVPGTSGTATDTQYF. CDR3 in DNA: TGCAGCGTGCCCGGGACTAGCGGGACGGCGACAGATACGCAGTATTTT.

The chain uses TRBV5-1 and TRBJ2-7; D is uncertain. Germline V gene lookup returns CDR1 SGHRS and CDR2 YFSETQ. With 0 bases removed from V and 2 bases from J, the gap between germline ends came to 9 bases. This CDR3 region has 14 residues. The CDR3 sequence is CASSLAPQTYEQYF. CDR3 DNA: TGCGCCAGCAGCTTGGCTCCACAAACCTACGAGCAGTACTTC.

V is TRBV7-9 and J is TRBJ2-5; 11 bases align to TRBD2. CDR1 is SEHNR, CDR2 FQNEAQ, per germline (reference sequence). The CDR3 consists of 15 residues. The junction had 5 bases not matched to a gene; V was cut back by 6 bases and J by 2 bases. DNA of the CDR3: TGTGCCAGCAGAACTAGCGGGGGCCCTCAAGAGACCCAGTACTTC. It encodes CASRTSGGPQETQYF.

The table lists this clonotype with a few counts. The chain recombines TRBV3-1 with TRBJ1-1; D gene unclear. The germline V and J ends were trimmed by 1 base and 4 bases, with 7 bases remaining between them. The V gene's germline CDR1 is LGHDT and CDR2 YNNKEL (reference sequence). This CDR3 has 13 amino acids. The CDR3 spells CASSQVRVTEAFF. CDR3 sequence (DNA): TGTGCCAGCAGCCAAGTCCGGGTCACTGAAGCTTTCTTT. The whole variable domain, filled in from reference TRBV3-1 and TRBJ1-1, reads DTAVSQTPKYLVTQMGNDKSIKCEQNLGHDTMYWYKQDSKKFLKIMFSYNNKELIINETVPNRFSPKSPDKAHLNLHINSLELGDSAVYFCASSQVRVTEAFFGQGTRLTVV.

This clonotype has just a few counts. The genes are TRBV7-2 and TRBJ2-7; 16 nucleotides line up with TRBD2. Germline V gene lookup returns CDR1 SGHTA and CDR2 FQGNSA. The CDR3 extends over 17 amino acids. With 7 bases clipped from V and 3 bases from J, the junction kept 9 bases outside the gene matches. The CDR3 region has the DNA TGTGCCAGCAACTCCGGGACTAGCGGGGGGGGCCGCTACGAGCAGTACTTC. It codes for CASNSGTSGGGRYEQYF.

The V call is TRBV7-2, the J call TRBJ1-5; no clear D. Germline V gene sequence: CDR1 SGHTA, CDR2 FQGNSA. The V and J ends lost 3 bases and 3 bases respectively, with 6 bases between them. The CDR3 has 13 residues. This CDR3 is CASSFEINQPQHF. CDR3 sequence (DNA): TGTGCCAGCAGCTTTGAAATCAATCAGCCCCAGCATTTT.

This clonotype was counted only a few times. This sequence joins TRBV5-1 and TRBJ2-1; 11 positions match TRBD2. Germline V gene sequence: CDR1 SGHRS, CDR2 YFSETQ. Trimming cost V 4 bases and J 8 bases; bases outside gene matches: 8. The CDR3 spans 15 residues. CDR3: CASSPTSGAVDEQFF. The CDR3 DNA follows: TGCGCCAGCAGCCCGACTAGCGGGGCGGTCGATGAGCAGTTCTTC.

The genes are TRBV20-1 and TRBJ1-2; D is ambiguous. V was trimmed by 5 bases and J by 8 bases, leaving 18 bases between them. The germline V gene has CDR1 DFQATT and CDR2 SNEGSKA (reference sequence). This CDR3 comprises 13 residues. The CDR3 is CSADRPENNGYTF. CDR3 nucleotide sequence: TGCAGTGCTGATCGGCCTGAAAATAACGGCTACACCTTC.

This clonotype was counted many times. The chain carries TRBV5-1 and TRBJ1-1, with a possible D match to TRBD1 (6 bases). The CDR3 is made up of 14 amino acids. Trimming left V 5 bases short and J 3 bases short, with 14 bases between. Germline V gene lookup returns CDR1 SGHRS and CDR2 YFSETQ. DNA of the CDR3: TGCGCCAGCAGTTACACAGGGTTCGACACTGAAGCTTTCTTT. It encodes CASSYTGFDTEAFF.